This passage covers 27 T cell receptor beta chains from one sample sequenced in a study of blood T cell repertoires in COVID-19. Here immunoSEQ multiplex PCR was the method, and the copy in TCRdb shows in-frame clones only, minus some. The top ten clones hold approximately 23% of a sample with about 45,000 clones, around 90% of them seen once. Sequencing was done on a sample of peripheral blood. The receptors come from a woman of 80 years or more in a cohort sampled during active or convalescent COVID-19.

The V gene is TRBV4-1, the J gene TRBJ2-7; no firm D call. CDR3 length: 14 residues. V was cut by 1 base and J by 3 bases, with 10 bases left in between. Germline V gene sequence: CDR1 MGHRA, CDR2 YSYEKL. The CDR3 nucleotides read TGCGCCAGCAGCCAAGTCGGAGTCGGCTACGAGCAGTACTTC. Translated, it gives CASSQVGVGYEQYF.

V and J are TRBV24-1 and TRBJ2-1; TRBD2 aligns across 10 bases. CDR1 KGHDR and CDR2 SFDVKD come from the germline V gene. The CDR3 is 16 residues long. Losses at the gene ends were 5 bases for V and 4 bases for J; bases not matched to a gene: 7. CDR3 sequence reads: CATSAPSGRAYNEQFF. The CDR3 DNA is TGTGCCACCAGTGCCCCTAGCGGGAGAGCTTACAATGAGCAGTTCTTC.

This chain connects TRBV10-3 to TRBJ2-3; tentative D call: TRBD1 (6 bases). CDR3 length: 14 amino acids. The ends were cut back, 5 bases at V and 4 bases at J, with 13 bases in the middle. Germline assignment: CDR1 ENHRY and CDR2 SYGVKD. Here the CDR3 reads CAISLRGFADTQYF. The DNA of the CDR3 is TGTGCCATCAGTCTCAGGGGTTTCGCAGATACGCAGTATTTT.

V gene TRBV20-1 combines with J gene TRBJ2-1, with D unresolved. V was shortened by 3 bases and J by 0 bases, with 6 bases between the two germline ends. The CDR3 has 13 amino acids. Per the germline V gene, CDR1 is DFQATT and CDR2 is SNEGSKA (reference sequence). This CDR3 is CSASASSYNEQFF. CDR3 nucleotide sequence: TGCAGTGCTAGTGCTAGCTCCTACAATGAGCAGTTCTTC.

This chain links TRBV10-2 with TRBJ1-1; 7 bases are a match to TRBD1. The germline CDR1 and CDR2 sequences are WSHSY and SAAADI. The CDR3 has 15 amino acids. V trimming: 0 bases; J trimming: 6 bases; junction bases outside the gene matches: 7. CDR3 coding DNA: TGCGCCAGCAGTGAGTCAGCCTACAGGGGTTCTGAAGCTTTCTTT. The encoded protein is CASSESAYRGSEAFF.

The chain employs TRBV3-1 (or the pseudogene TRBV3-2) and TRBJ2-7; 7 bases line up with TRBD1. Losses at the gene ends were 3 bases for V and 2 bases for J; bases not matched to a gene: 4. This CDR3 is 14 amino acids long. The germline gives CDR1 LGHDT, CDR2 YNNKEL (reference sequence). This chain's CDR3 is CASSQATGAYEQYF. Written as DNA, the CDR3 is TGTGCCAGCAGCCAGGCCACAGGGGCCTACGAGCAGTACTTC.

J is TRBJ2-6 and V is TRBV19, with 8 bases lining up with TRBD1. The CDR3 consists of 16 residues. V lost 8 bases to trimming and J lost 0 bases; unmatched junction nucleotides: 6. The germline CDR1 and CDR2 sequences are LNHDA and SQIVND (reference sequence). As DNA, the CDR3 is TGTGCCAGTCTCCCAGGGGGCAGCTCTGGGGCCAACGTCCTGACTTTC. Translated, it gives CASLPGGSSGANVLTF.

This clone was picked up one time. Here the CDR3 DNA reads TGTGCCAGCAGCTTAAGTCTTGGGGGCAGGGGCCTACAGGGCTACACCTTC. Its translation is CASSLSLGGRGLQGYTF. The rearrangement joins TRBV7-6 to TRBJ1-2; D is perhaps TRBD1 (6 bases). The germline V and J ends were trimmed by 2 bases and 8 bases, with 24 bases remaining between them. CDR3 length equals 17 residues. Per germline, CDR1 SGHVS and CDR2 FNYEAQ.

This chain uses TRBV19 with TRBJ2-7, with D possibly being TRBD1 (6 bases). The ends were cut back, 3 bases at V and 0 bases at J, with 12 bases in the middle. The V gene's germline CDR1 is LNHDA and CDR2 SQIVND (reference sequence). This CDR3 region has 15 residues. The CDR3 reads CASSIGDRYSYEQYF. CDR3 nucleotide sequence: TGTGCCAGTAGTATTGGAGACAGGTACTCCTACGAGCAGTACTTC.

The CDR3 coding sequence is TGTGCCAGCAGCGTCGAGGGAAGGACAGATACGCAGTATTTT. Its protein product is CASSVEGRTDTQYF. The chain couples TRBV9 to TRBJ2-3; a weak D match, TRBD2 (5 bases). CDR3 length: 14 amino acids. Trimming removed 2 bases at V and 3 bases at J, with 10 bases between. The germline gives CDR1 SGDLS, CDR2 YYNGEE. The entire variable domain, with the rest obtained from reference TRBV9 and TRBJ2-3, is as follows: DSGVTQTPKHLITATGQRVTLRCSPRSGDLSVYWYQQSLDQGLQFLIQYYNGEERAKGNILERFSAQQFPDLHSELNLSSLELGDSALYFCASSVEGRTDTQYFGPGTRLTVL.

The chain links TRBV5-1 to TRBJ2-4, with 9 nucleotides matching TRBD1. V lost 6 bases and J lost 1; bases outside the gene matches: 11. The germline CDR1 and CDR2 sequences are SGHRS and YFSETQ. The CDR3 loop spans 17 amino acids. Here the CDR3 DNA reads TGCGCCAGCACCCCGACAGGGGGTGACTTGGCCAAAAACATTCAGTACTTC. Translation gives CASTPTGGDLAKNIQYF.

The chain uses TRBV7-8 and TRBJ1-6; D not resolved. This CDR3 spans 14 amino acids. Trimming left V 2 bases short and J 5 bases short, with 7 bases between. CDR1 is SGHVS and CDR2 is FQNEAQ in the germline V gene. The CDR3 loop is CASSLSQDNSPLHF. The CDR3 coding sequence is TGTGCCAGCAGCTTATCCCAGGATAATTCACCCCTCCACTTT.

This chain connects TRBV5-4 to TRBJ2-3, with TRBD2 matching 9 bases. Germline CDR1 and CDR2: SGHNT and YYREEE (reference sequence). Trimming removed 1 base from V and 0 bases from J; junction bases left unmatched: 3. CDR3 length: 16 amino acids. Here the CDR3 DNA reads TGTGCCAGCAGCTTGAGACTAGCGGAGAGCACAGATACGCAGTATTTT. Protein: CASSLRLAESTDTQYF. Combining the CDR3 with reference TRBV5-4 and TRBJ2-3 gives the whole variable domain ETGVTQSPTHLIKTRGQQVTLRCSSQSGHNTVSWYQQALGQGPQFIFQYYREEENGRGNFPPRFSGLQFPNYSSELNVNALELDDSALYLCASSLRLAESTDTQYFGPGTRLTVL.

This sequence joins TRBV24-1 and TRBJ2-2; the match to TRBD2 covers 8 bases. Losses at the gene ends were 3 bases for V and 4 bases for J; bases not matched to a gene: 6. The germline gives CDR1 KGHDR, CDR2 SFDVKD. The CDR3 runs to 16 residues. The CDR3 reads CATSDKREWGTGELFF. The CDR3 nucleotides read TGTGCCACCAGTGATAAGCGGGAGTGGGGCACCGGGGAGCTGTTTTTT.

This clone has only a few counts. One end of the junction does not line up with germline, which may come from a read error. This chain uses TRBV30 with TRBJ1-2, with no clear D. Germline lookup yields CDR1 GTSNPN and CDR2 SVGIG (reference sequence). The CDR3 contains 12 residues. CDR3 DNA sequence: TGTGCCTGGAGCCAACAGCCGGCCCGCTACGCCTTC. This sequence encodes CAWSQQPARYAF.

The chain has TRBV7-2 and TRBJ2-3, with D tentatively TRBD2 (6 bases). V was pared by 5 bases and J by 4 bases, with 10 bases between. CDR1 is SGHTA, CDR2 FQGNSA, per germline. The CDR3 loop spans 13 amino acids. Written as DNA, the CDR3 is TGTGCCAGCAGCCAGACTAGTCCAGATACGCAGTATTTT. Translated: CASSQTSPDTQYF.

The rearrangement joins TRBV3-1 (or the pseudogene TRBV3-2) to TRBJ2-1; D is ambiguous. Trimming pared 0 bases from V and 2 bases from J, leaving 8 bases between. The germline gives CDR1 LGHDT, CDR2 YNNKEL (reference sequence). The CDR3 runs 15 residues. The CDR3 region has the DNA TGTGCCAGCAGCCAAGATATGCGGACCTACAATGAGCAGTTCTTC. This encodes CASSQDMRTYNEQFF.

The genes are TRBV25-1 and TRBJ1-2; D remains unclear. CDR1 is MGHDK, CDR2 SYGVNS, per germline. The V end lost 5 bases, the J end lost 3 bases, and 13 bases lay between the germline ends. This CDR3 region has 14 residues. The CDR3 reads CASSNSWADYGYTF. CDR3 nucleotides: TGTGCCAGCAGTAATTCCTGGGCAGACTATGGCTACACCTTC.

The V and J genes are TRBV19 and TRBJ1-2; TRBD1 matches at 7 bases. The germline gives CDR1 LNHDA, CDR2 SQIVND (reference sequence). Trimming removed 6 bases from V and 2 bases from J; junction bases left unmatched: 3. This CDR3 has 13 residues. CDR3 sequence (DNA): TGTGCCAGTAGGGACAGGTCGAACTATGGCTACACCTTC. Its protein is CASRDRSNYGYTF. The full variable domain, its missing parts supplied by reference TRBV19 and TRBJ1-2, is DGGITQSPKYLFRKEGQNVTLSCEQNLNHDAMYWYRQDPGQGLRLIYYSQIVNDFQKGDIAEGYSVSREKKESFPLTVTSAQKNPTAFYLCASRDRSNYGYTFGSGTRLTVV.

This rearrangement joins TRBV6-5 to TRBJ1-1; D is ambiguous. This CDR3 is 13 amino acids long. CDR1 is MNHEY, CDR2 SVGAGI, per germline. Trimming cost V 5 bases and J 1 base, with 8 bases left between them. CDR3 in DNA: TGTGCCAGCAGTCCGCGGGAGAACACTGAAGCTTTCTTT. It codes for CASSPRENTEAFF.

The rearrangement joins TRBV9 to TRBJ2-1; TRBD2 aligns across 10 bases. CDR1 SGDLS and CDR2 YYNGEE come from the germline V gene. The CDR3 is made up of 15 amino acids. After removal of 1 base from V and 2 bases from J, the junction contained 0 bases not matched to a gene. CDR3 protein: CASSVLAGAYNEQFF. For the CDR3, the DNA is TGTGCCAGCAGCGTACTAGCGGGAGCCTACAATGAGCAGTTCTTC.

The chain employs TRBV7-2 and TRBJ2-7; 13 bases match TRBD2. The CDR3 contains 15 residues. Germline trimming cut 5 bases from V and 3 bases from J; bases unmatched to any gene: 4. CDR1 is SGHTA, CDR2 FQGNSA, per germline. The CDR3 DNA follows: TGTGCCAGCAGCACGACTAGCGGGGGGATCTACGAGCAGTACTTC. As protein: CASSTTSGGIYEQYF.

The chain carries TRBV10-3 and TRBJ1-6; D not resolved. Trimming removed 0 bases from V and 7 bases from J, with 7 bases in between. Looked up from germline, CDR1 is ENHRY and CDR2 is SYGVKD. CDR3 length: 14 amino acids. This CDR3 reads CAISESRGNSPLHF. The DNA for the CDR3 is TGTGCCATCAGTGAGTCGAGAGGGAATTCACCCCTCCACTTT.

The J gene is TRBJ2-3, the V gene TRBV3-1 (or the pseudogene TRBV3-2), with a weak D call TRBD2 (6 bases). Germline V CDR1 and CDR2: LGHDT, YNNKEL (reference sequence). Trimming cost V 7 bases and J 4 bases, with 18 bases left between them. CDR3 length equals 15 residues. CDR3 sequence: CASTPAGFRSDTQYF. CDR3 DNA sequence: TGTGCCAGCACCCCGGCGGGGTTTCGATCAGATACGCAGTATTTT.

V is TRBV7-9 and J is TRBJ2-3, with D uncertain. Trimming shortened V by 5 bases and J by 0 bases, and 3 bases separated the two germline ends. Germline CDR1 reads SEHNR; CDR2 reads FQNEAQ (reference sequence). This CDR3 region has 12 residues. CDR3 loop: CASSQSTDTQYF. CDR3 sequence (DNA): TGTGCCAGCAGCCAAAGCACAGATACGCAGTATTTT.

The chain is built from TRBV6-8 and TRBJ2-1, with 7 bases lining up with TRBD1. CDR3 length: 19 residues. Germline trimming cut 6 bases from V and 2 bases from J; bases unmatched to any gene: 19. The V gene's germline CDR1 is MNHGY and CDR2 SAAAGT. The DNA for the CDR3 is TGTGCCAGCAGAGGGGGCGAGCCGCCTTCGCGCCCTACCTACAATGAGCAGTTCTTC. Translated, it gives CASRGGEPPSRPTYNEQFF.

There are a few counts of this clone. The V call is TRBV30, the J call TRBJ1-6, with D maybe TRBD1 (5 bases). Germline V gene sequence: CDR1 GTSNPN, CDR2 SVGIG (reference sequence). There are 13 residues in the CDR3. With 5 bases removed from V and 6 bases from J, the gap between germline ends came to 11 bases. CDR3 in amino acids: CAWSRQTNSPLHF. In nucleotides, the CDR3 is TGTGCCTGGTCTAGACAGACTAATTCACCCCTCCACTTT.